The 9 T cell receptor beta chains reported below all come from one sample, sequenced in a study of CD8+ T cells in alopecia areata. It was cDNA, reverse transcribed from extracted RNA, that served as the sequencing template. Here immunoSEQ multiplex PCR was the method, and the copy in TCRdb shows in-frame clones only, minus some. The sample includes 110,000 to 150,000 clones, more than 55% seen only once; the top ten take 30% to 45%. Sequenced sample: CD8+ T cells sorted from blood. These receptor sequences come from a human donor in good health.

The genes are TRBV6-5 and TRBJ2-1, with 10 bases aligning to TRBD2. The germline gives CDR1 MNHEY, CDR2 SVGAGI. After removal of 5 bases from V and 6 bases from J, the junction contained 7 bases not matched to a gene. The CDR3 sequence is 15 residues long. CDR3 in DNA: TGTGCCAGCAGTCATATAGCGGGAGGAAGCAATGAGCAGTTCTTC. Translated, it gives CASSHIAGGSNEQFF.

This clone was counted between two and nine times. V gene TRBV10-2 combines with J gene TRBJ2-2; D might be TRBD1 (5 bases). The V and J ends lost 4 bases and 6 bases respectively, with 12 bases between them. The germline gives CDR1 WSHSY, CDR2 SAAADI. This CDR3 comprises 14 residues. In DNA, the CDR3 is TGCGCCAGCAGTGGAAACAGGTCCCCCGGGGAGCTGTTTTTT. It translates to CASSGNRSPGELFF.

The CDR3: CASSTGTTTNTGELFF. The CDR3 bases are TGTGCCAGCAGTACCGGGACGACCACGAACACCGGGGAGCTGTTTTTT. V is TRBV28 and J is TRBJ2-2; D may correspond to TRBD1 or TRBD2 (5 bases each). CDR3 length: 16 residues. Trimming removed 5 bases at V and 0 bases at J, with 13 bases between. Germline V gene data show CDR1 as MDHEN and CDR2 as SYDVKM.

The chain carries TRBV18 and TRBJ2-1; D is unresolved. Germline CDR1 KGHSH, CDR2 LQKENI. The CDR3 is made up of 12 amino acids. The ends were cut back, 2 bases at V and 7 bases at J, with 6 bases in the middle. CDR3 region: CASSPVDNEQFF. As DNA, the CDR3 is TGTGCCAGCTCACCAGTGGATAATGAGCAGTTCTTC. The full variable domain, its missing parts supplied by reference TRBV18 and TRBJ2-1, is NAGVMQNPRHLVRRRGQEARLRCSPMKGHSHVYWYRQLPEEGLKFMVYLQKENIIDESGMPKERFSAEFPKEGPSILRIQQVVRGDSAAYFCASSPVDNEQFFGPGTRLTVL.

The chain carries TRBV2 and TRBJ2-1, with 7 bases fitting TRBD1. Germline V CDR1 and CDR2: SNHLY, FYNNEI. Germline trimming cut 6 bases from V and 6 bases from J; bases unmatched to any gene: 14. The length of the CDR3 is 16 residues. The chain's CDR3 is CASSGREGASANEQFF. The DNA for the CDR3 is TGTGCCAGCAGCGGTCGCGAGGGGGCTTCGGCCAATGAGCAGTTCTTC.

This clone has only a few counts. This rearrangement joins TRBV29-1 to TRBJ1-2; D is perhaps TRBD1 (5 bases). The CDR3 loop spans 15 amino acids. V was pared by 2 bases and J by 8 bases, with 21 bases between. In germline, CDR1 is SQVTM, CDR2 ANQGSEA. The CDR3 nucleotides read TGCAGCGTTGAAATGTTAGACAGTGGAGTGGAGGGCTACACCTTC. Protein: CSVEMLDSGVEGYTF.

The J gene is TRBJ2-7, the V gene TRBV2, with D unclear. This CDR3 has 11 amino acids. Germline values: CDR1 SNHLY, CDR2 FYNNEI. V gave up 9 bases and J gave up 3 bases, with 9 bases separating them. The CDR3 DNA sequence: TGTGCCAGTTTGAACGTCTACGAGCAGTACTTC. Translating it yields CASLNVYEQYF. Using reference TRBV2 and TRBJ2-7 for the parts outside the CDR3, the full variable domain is EPEVTQTPSHQVTQMGQEVILRCVPISNHLYFYWYRQILGQKVEFLVSFYNNEISEKSEIFDDQFSVERPDGSNFTLKIRSTKLEDSAMYFCASLNVYEQYFGPGTRLTVT.

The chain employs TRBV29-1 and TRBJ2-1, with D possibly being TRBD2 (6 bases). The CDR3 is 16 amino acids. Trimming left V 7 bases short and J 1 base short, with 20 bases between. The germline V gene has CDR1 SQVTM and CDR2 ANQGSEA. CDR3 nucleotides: TGCAGCGGGGCTGGACGGGAGTACGATTCCTACAATGAGCAGTTCTTC. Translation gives CSGAGREYDSYNEQFF.

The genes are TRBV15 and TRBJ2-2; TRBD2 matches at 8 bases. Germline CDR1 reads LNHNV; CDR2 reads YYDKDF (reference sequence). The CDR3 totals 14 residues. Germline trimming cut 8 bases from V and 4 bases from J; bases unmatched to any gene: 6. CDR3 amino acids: CATGQAGVTGELFF. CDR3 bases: TGTGCCACCGGCCAAGCGGGAGTCACCGGGGAGCTGTTTTTT.